This T cell receptor beta chain was profiled in a study of cytomegalovirus exposure and HLA in healthy donors. The germline gives CDR1 MGHDK, CDR2 SYGVNS. Trimming cost V 3 bases and J 10 bases, with 13 bases left between them. The CDR3 has 14 residues. Profiled with immunoSEQ multiplex PCR; TCRdb holds only in-frame clones, not every one. Of roughly 98,000 clones in the sample, 87% were seen once. The sequenced sample was PBMCs. J is TRBJ1-6 and V is TRBV25-1; the D is unclear. This sequence was found in a woman aged 30 to 39 in good health and CMV-seronegative. The CDR3 bases are TGTGCCAGCAGTGAGGGCGGGGAAGGATCACCCCTCCACTTT. It encodes CASSEGGEGSPLHF.